This TCR beta chain was sequenced for a study of control samples from healthy donors and cancer patients. There are 11 residues in the CDR3. Germline assignment: CDR1 SGHNT and CDR2 YYREEE (reference sequence). V was cut by 3 bases and J by 6 bases, with 6 bases left in between. Sequencing was performed with immunoSEQ multiplex PCR; in TCRdb, only in-frame clones are kept and a portion is missing. The sample has around 190,000 clones; the top ten hold roughly 2%. The chain combines TRBV5-4 with TRBJ2-5; D call uncertain. This TCR came from a woman aged 25 to 45 in good health. Sequencing was done on a sample of blood. CDR3 bases: TGTGCCAGCAGCTGGCGGCAGACCCAGTACTTC. Residues: CASSWRQTQYF.